A selection of T cell receptor beta chains follows, all from one sample in a study of siplizumab effects on memory and regulatory T cells. Here immunoSEQ multiplex PCR was the method, and the copy in TCRdb shows in-frame clones only, minus some. The profile shows approximately 100,000 clones, 75% to 95% of them singletons. Sequenced input: CD4+ T cells sorted from blood. These receptors were taken from a human donor in good health. Some clones in this sample may be carry-over from other donors' samples. Each CDR3 is given with its conserved first and last residue. The D gene is left open where the match is weak. Only some rows state a clone size, as once, few, many or a class for expanded clones.

v_gene,d_gene,abundance,j_gene,len,CDR3nt,CDR3aa
TRBV5-8,.,once,TRBJ1-4,14,TGTGCCAGCAGCTTAGGGTTATCAGATGAAAAACTGTTTTTT,CASSLGLSDEKLFF
TRBV11-3,.,once,TRBJ1-1,13,TGTGCCAGCAGCTTAGAAGTGAACACTGAAGCTTTCTTT,CASSLEVNTEAFF
TRBV15,TRBD1,once,TRBJ1-1,16,TGTGCCACCAGCAGAGATCCCGACAGGGGGTACACTGAAGCTTTCTTT,CATSRDPDRGYTEAFF
TRBV5-1,.,few,TRBJ2-2,11,TGCGCCAGCAGACGAACCGGGGAGCTGTTTTTT,CASRRTGELFF
TRBV6-1,TRBD1,once,TRBJ1-2,15,TGTGCCAGCAGTAAGCCGACAGGGCTCCCCTATGGCTACACCTTC,CASSKPTGLPYGYTF
TRBV5-4,TRBD1,.,TRBJ1-2,15,TGTGCCAGCAGCCCGGACAGGGCCCAGCAGTCCGGCTACACCTTC,CASSPDRAQQSGYTF
TRBV29-1,TRBD2,.,TRBJ2-5,14,TGCAGCGCCTCGGGACTAGCGGGGTTGGAGACCCAGTACTTC,CSASGLAGLETQYF
TRBV20-1,.,few,TRBJ1-1,11,TGCAGTGCTCAGGGGACTTCAATCGCTTTCTTT,CSAQGTSIAFF
TRBV5-1,TRBD2,once,TRBJ2-3,14,TGCGCCAGCAGGGGGACTAGCGGGAGGGCCGATCAGTATTTT,CASRGTSGRADQYF
TRBV7-9,.,.,TRBJ1-2,14,TGTGCCAGCAGCTTAGCGGGGAAGGACTATGGCTACACCTTC,CASSLAGKDYGYTF
TRBV5-4,TRBD2,.,TRBJ2-3,18,TGTGCCAGCAGCTTGATAGTACTAGCGGGAGGGCCGGGAGATACGCAGTATTTT,CASSLIVLAGGPGDTQYF
TRBV5-6,.,.,TRBJ1-2,19,TGTGCCAGCAGCCATCGCTGGAGGACGGGGAGGGTCATGGACTATGGCTACACCTTC,CASSHRWRTGRVMDYGYTF
TRBV9,TRBD1,.,TRBJ2-7,15,TGTGCCAGCAGCGTAGAGGGACAGGCCTCCTACGAGCAGTACTTC,CASSVEGQASYEQYF
TRBV28,TRBD2,.,TRBJ2-5,19,TGTGCCAGCAGTTTCATTTTGTCGCGAGGACTAGCGGGCCAAGAGACCCAGTACTTC,CASSFILSRGLAGQETQYF
TRBV27,.,few,TRBJ2-6,11,TGTGCCAGCACCGGGGCCAACGTCCTGACTTTC,CASTGANVLTF
TRBV30,.,.,TRBJ1-1,11,TGTGCCTGGAGCCTGTCTCCGACGGCTTTCTTT,CAWSLSPTAFF
TRBV7-8,.,.,TRBJ2-7,13,TGTGCCAGCAGCTACGTGGGCTCCTACGAGCAGTACTTC,CASSYVGSYEQYF
TRBV25-1,TRBD2,.,TRBJ2-5,17,TGTGCCAGCGGAGCCACCGGGGCGGGAGTACATATCAAGACCCAGTACTTC,CASGATGAGVHIKTQYF
TRBV15,.,.,TRBJ2-7,11,TGTGCCACCAGCAGAGAGAACGAGCAGTACTTC,CATSRENEQYF
TRBV5-8,TRBD2,.,TRBJ2-2,18,TGTGCCAGCAGCCGAGGTCCCAAAGCGGGGAGAATAGCCGGGGAGCTGTTTTTT,CASSRGPKAGRIAGELFF
TRBV5-1,.,.,TRBJ2-1,14,TGCGCCAGCAGCTTAAAAACATTTAACAATGAGCAGTTCTTC,CASSLKTFNNEQFF
TRBV18,.,.,TRBJ2-2,16,TGTGCCAGCTCACCACGGGGAGGAGGGGACACCGGGGAGCTGTTTTTT,CASSPRGGGDTGELFF
TRBV7-6,.,.,TRBJ2-1,12,TGTGCCAGCAGCTTAGTCGGTGATGAGCAGTTCTTC,CASSLVGDEQFF
TRBV7-6,TRBD1,.,TRBJ2-7,16,TGTGCCAGCAGCTTAGTTAGTTTGGGACAGGGGGGCGAGCAGTACTTC,CASSLVSLGQGGEQYF
TRBV10-3,TRBD2,.,TRBJ2-1,15,TGTGCCATCAGAAATCCGGGACTAGCGGGCGAGGAGCAGTTCTTC,CAIRNPGLAGEEQFF
TRBV15,.,.,TRBJ2-7,16,TGTGCCACCAGCAGAGATCGGGGGTATCGCACCTACGAGCAGTACTTC,CATSRDRGYRTYEQYF
TRBV11-2,.,.,TRBJ2-7,15,TGTGCCAGCAGTCGTCTTCAGGCCGCAACCTACGAGCAGTACTTC,CASSRLQAATYEQYF
TRBV6-5,.,few,TRBJ1-5,14,TGTGCCAGCAGTTACACATCCCGGGTGGAGCCCCAGCATTTT,CASSYTSRVEPQHF
TRBV2,.,.,TRBJ1-2,14,TGTGCCAGCAGTGAAGCCGGAGGGTACAACGGCTACACCTTC,CASSEAGGYNGYTF
TRBV2,TRBD2,.,TRBJ2-2,19,TGTGCCAGCAGGGATGGGACTAGCGGGAGTTGGTTGGTCACCGGGGAGCTGTTTTTT,CASRDGTSGSWLVTGELFF
TRBV5-1,TRBD1,.,TRBJ2-3,17,TGCGCCAGCAGCTTGGCTAGGGGGCTGGGGAGCACAGATACGCAGTATTTT,CASSLARGLGSTDTQYF
TRBV13,.,.,TRBJ2-2,12,TGTGCCAGCAGCGTCGAGGCGAGGGAGCTGTTTTTT,CASSVEARELFF
TRBV6-5,.,.,TRBJ1-1,12,TGTGCCAGCAGTACAATGAACACTGAAGCTTTCTTT,CASSTMNTEAFF
TRBV11-2,.,.,TRBJ2-1,15,TGTGCCAGCAGCGGGGGACTGAGCTCCTACAATGAGCAGTTCTTC,CASSGGLSSYNEQFF
TRBV28,.,.,TRBJ1-5,12,TGTGCCAGCAGTTTAAAGAGTCAGCCCCAGCATTTT,CASSLKSQPQHF
TRBV28,.,.,TRBJ1-3,18,TGTGCCAGCAGTTCTCGCCTAAGGGGGGGAAACTCTGGAAACACCATATATTTT,CASSSRLRGGNSGNTIYF
TRBV6-5,TRBD2,.,TRBJ2-7,16,TGTGCCAGCAGTTTCCCTCTGGCGGGAGGACCGGGCGAGCAGTACTTC,CASSFPLAGGPGEQYF
TRBV19,TRBD1,.,TRBJ1-1,13,TGTGCCAGCATACCCAGGGGGCGGACTGAAGCTTTCTTT,CASIPRGRTEAFF
TRBV7-2,TRBD2,.,TRBJ2-3,16,TGTGCCAGCAGGGTCGGGCTGGCGGGAGATTCGGATACGCAGTATTTT,CASRVGLAGDSDTQYF
TRBV5-5,TRBD1,.,TRBJ1-2,15,TGTGCCAGCAGGCGTGGACAGGGGTCGAACTATGGCTACACCTTC,CASRRGQGSNYGYTF
TRBV7-2,TRBD1,.,TRBJ2-1,14,TGTGCCAGCCTTTCCAGGGGGACCACCAATGAGCAGTTCTTC,CASLSRGTTNEQFF
TRBV7-2,.,few,TRBJ2-3,14,TGTGCCAGCAGCCTCAGGGGTTTTGCAGATACGCAGTATTTT,CASSLRGFADTQYF
TRBV18,TRBD1,.,TRBJ2-5,15,TGTGCCAGCTCACCCGGGACAGGGGTTAGAGAGACCCAGTACTTC,CASSPGTGVRETQYF
TRBV2,.,.,TRBJ2-5,14,TGTGCCAGCCACCACGGTGGCCAAGAAGAGACCCAGTACTTC,CASHHGGQEETQYF
TRBV19,.,.,TRBJ1-1,15,TGTGCCAGTAGTAGAATAGACAGGCTGAACACTGAAGCTTTCTTT,CASSRIDRLNTEAFF
TRBV19,.,.,TRBJ2-1,15,TGTGCCAGTAGTATAGATCATGCGCAAAGCAATGAGCAGTTCTTC,CASSIDHAQSNEQFF